This is a list of T cell receptor beta chains from one sample in a study of blood T cell repertoires in COVID-19. The data were produced by immunoSEQ multiplex PCR, yet TCRdb's version contains in-frame clones alone and is incomplete. The repertoire holds a few hundred thousand clones, with roughly 90% as singletons. Sequenced sample: peripheral blood. These receptors all come from a man aged 35-49 years with acute or convalescent COVID-19. Each CDR3 is given with its conserved first and last residue. Fields, in order: clone size, J gene, D gene, V gene, CDR3 protein, CDR3 DNA. D genes are given only for firm matches. A row's size may be missing; if present it is once, few, many or a size class.

NA	TRBJ1-5	TRBD1	TRBV3-1/TRBV3-2	CASSQGLGQGGQPQHF	TGTGCCAGCAGCCAAGGACTAGGACAGGGGGGCCAGCCCCAGCATTTT
NA	TRBJ2-5	TRBD1	TRBV29-1	CSEGTAEETQYF	TGCAGCGAAGGGACAGCCGAAGAGACCCAGTACTTC
NA	TRBJ2-1	TRBD2	TRBV12-5	CASGLVSVSSGGNNEQFF	TGTGCTAGTGGTTTGGTATCGGTCTCTAGCGGGGGAAACAATGAGCAGTTCTTC
once	TRBJ2-7	NA	TRBV9	CASSLDTAGYEQYF	TGTGCCAGCAGCCTTGACACGGCTGGCTACGAGCAGTACTTC
once	TRBJ1-1	NA	TRBV30	CAGTRVRGAFF	TGTGCCGGGACCCGGGTCAGGGGAGCTTTCTTT
NA	TRBJ1-6	NA	TRBV28	CASSSFVSYNSPLHF	TGTGCCAGCAGTTCTTTTGTATCCTATAATTCACCCCTCCACTTT
NA	TRBJ1-4	NA	TRBV16	CASSQYAGAYEKLFF	TGTGCCAGCAGCCAATACGCAGGGGCCTATGAAAAACTGTTTTTT
NA	TRBJ2-2	TRBD2	TRBV6-5	CASSPAGGGTGELFF	TGTGCCAGCAGTCCAGCGGGAGGAGGTACCGGGGAGCTGTTTTTT
NA	TRBJ2-5	NA	TRBV11-1	CASSLGFGGPQETQYF	TGTGCCAGCAGCTTAGGGTTCGGCGGGCCGCAAGAGACCCAGTACTTC
NA	TRBJ2-3	NA	TRBV6-5	CASSYGASTDTQYF	TGTGCCAGCAGTTACGGAGCAAGCACAGATACGCAGTATTTT
NA	TRBJ1-1	NA	TRBV7-8	CASSLSRTVNTEAFF	TGTGCCAGCAGCTTAAGTCGGACTGTGAACACTGAAGCTTTCTTT
NA	TRBJ2-1	TRBD2	TRBV24-1	CATSARAGGGYNEQFF	TGTGCCACCAGTGCCCGGGCGGGAGGGGGATACAATGAGCAGTTCTTC
NA	TRBJ1-6	NA	TRBV27	CASSLGRSPLHF	TGTGCCAGCAGTTTGGGGAGGTCTCCCCTCCACTTT
NA	TRBJ1-1	NA	TRBV5-4	CASSFRDLNTEAFF	TGTGCCAGCAGCTTTCGGGACTTGAACACTGAAGCTTTCTTT
NA	TRBJ2-7	NA	TRBV11-2	CASSPGVDEQYF	TGTGCCAGCAGCCCCGGGGTTGACGAGCAGTACTTC
NA	TRBJ2-7	TRBD1	TRBV27	CASSNSPRDSLVQYF	TGTGCCAGCAGCAACAGCCCTAGGGACAGTTTGGTCCAGTACTTC
NA	TRBJ2-7	TRBD1	TRBV5-1	CACCVTPGTGVYEQYF	TGCGCCTGCTGCGTAACTCCCGGGACAGGGGTTTACGAGCAGTACTTC
NA	TRBJ1-2	TRBD1	TRBV6-6	CASSYRQGDNYGYTF	TGTGCCAGCAGCTACAGACAGGGAGATAACTATGGCTACACCTTC